This T cell receptor (beta chain) derives from a study of T cell changes during pregnancy in multiple sclerosis. The germline gives CDR1 MNHEY, CDR2 SVGAGI. This CDR3 has 14 amino acids. Trimming removed 6 bases from V and 7 bases from J; junction bases left unmatched: 9. TCRdb's copy holds only in-frame clones and misses some; the assay was immunoSEQ multiplex PCR. The sample records approximately 45,000 clones, around 91% being singletons. This clonotype originated in a female donor in good health, enrolled as a control in a pregnancy study. The rearrangement joins TRBV6-5 to TRBJ1-2, with TRBD1 matching 9 bases. The sample in question was CD4+ T cells from peripheral blood mononuclear cells, obtained in the second trimester of pregnancy. The CDR3 nucleotides read TGTGCCAGCAGCAGGGACAGGGCCCAGGGTGGCTACACCTTC. Protein: CASSRDRAQGGYTF.